Below are 25 T cell receptor beta chains sequenced from a single sample in a study of cytomegalovirus exposure and HLA in healthy donors (dated by TCRdb to the late 2010s). Library preparation used the immunoSEQ multiplex PCR assay. As stored in TCRdb, this immuneACCESS dataset retains in-frame rearrangements with V and J assigned. A fraction of the clones does not appear; measured against another copy, unresolved V genes explain less than half of the discrepancy, and the remainder lacks a known reason. Recorded for this sample are 220,000 or so clones; around 80% of them occurred a single time. The top ten constitute 11% to 15% of the sample. Sequencing input: PBMCs. These receptor sequences come from a woman between 25 and 40 years old in good health and CMV-seropositive.

The V and J genes are TRBV9 and TRBJ2-6, with no clear D. This CDR3 contains 17 residues. Trimming removed 0 bases from V and 0 bases from J, with 10 bases in between. Looked up from germline, CDR1 is SGDLS and CDR2 is YYNGEE. The DNA of the CDR3 is TGTGCCAGCAGCGTAGAGCTTGGAACCTCTGGGGCCAACGTCCTGACTTTC. It specifies CASSVELGTSGANVLTF. The full variable domain, completed using reference TRBV9 and TRBJ2-6, is DSGVTQTPKHLITATGQRVTLRCSPRSGDLSVYWYQQSLDQGLQFLIQYYNGEERAKGNILERFSAQQFPDLHSELNLSSLELGDSALYFCASSVELGTSGANVLTFGAGSRLTVL.

The gene calls are TRBV6-6 and TRBJ2-7, with 9 positions matching TRBD2. The CDR3 extends over 16 amino acids. Looked up from germline, CDR1 is MNHNY and CDR2 is SVGAGI (reference sequence). V lost 1 base, J lost 1 base, and 5 bases stayed unmatched. The CDR3 is CASSYYLAGVSYEQYF. CDR3 coding DNA: TGTGCCAGCAGTTACTATTTAGCGGGAGTGTCCTACGAGCAGTACTTC.

This rearrangement joins TRBV30 to TRBJ2-1; D not certain. The V end lost 0 bases, the J end lost 3 bases, and 6 bases lay between the germline ends. The CDR3 has 13 amino acids. Looked up from germline, CDR1 is GTSNPN and CDR2 is SVGIG (reference sequence). The CDR3 protein is CAWSVNSYNEQFF. CDR3 nucleotides: TGTGCCTGGAGTGTGAATAGCTACAATGAGCAGTTCTTC.

The rearrangement uses TRBV11-2 and TRBJ2-1; 9 bases agree with TRBD2. The V gene end was trimmed by 1 base and the J gene end by 4 bases; junction bases not matched to a gene: 2. CDR1 and CDR2 (germline): SGHAT, FQNNGV. The CDR3 consists of 15 residues. DNA for the CDR3: TGTGCCAGCAGCTTAGGAGCGGGAGGTTACAATGAGCAGTTCTTC. It yields the protein CASSLGAGGYNEQFF.

The CDR3 loop is CASSFFQGSGANVLTF. The DNA of the CDR3 is TGTGCCAGCAGTTTTTTCCAGGGCTCTGGGGCCAACGTCCTGACTTTC. The V and J genes are TRBV28 and TRBJ2-6; D might be TRBD1 (5 bases). Trimming removed 3 bases from V and 0 bases from J, with 9 bases in between. The CDR3 extends over 16 amino acids. Germline V gives CDR1 MDHEN, CDR2 SYDVKM.

This chain connects TRBV5-1 to TRBJ2-7, with 7 bases that match TRBD1. Germline V gives CDR1 SGHRS, CDR2 YFSETQ. V gave up 4 bases and J gave up 2 bases; unmatched junction bases: 6. The CDR3 is 14 amino acids. The CDR3: CASSPGQPPYEQYF. In nucleotides, the CDR3 is TGCGCCAGCAGCCCGGGACAGCCCCCCTACGAGCAGTACTTC.

The chain has TRBV28 and TRBJ2-7; 9 nucleotides line up with TRBD1. The trim removed 6 bases at V and 3 bases at J, leaving 15 bases unmatched. The germline CDR1 and CDR2 sequences are MDHEN and SYDVKM. This CDR3 has 17 amino acids. This CDR3 is CASRTGTGKSSLYEQYF. The CDR3 DNA sequence: TGTGCCAGCAGGACCGGGACAGGGAAGTCCTCTCTCTACGAGCAGTACTTC.

The CDR3 reads CAWSVLRWGFSYGYTF. For the CDR3, the DNA is TGTGCCTGGAGTGTCCTCCGGTGGGGGTTTTCCTATGGCTACACCTTC. The chain joins TRBV30 to TRBJ1-2; D might be TRBD1 (5 bases). Trimming pared 0 bases from V and 4 bases from J, leaving 18 bases between. The CDR3 consists of 16 residues. Germline CDR1 is GTSNPN and CDR2 is SVGIG (reference sequence).

The chain is built from TRBV7-9 and TRBJ2-5; the D is unclear. V was trimmed by 1 base and J by 0 bases, leaving 0 bases between them. Germline V gene sequence: CDR1 SEHNR, CDR2 FQNEAQ (reference sequence). This CDR3 contains 12 residues. The CDR3 bases are TGTGCCAGCAGCTTAGACCAAGAGACCCAGTACTTC. This codes for CASSLDQETQYF. The variable domain in full, with the rest retrieved from reference TRBV7-9 and TRBJ2-5, is DTGVSQNPRHKITKRGQNVTFRCDPISEHNRLYWYRQTLGQGPEFLTYFQNEAQLEKSRLLSDRFSAERPKGSFSTLEIQRTEQGDSAMYLCASSLDQETQYFGPGTRLLVL.

This clone was seen a handful of times. The chain recombines TRBV4-2 with TRBJ2-7, with 11 bases aligning to TRBD2. This CDR3 has 15 amino acids. Germline trimming cut 3 bases from V and 2 bases from J; bases unmatched to any gene: 3. The germline gives CDR1 LGHNA, CDR2 YNFKEQ. The CDR3 here is CASSQGLADPYEQYF. The CDR3 region has the DNA TGTGCCAGCAGCCAGGGACTAGCGGACCCCTACGAGCAGTACTTC.

The rearrangement uses TRBV4-2 and TRBJ1-5, with D maybe TRBD1 (6 bases). The CDR3 loop spans 17 amino acids. CDR1 is LGHNA, CDR2 YNFKEQ, per germline. V lost 2 bases and J 3 bases, leaving 17 bases between the germline ends. The CDR3 loop is CASSQSRSGANNQPQHF. CDR3 bases: TGTGCCAGCAGCCAATCTCGATCGGGGGCTAACAATCAGCCCCAGCATTTT.

V usage is TRBV7-9 and J usage is TRBJ2-7; D remains unclear. V was cut by 5 bases and J by 1 base, with 9 bases left in between. CDR3 length equals 13 residues. Germline CDR1 and CDR2: SEHNR and FQNEAQ (reference sequence). CDR3 coding DNA: TGTGCCAGCAGCGAGTCCCATTCCTACGAGCAGTACTTC. As protein: CASSESHSYEQYF.

The chain couples TRBV28 to TRBJ2-7, with 9 nucleotides matching TRBD2. V lost 5 bases and J lost 2; bases outside the gene matches: 19. The CDR3 is 19 residues long. The germline V gene encodes CDR1 MDHEN and CDR2 SYDVKM. The CDR3 coding sequence is TGTGCCAGCAGTCTCACTATTCTTATTAGGGGCGGGAGGGCCTACGAGCAGTACTTC. Translating it yields CASSLTILIRGGRAYEQYF. Looking up the rest from reference TRBV28 and TRBJ2-7 gives the full variable domain: DVKVTQSSRYLVKRTGEKVFLECVQDMDHENMFWYRQDPGLGLRLIYFSYDVKMKEKGDIPEGYSVSREKKERFSLILESASTNQTSMYLCASSLTILIRGGRAYEQYFGPGTRLTVT.

The chain links TRBV5-6 to TRBJ1-2; possibly TRBD1 for D (5 bases). V was shortened by 2 bases and J by 7 bases, with 18 bases between the two germline ends. Germline loops: CDR1 SGHDT, CDR2 YYEEEE. The CDR3 extends over 15 amino acids. CDR3 coding DNA: TGTGCCAGCAGCTTCGGGACGGGCGTTATTGGTGGCTACACCTTC. It encodes CASSFGTGVIGGYTF.

The chain uses TRBV30 and TRBJ2-2, with D uncertain. This CDR3 spans 14 amino acids. Germline CDR1 reads GTSNPN; CDR2 reads SVGIG (reference sequence). V lost 7 bases, J lost 1 base, and 13 bases lay in between. The CDR3: CALKTTVNTGELFF. The CDR3 DNA reads as TGTGCCTTAAAGACGACCGTGAACACCGGGGAGCTGTTTTTT.

V is TRBV27 and J is TRBJ2-6; D not resolved. The CDR3 has 15 residues. V lost 5 bases, J lost 0 bases, and 8 bases lay in between. CDR1 is MNHEY and CDR2 is SMNVEV in the germline V gene (reference sequence). The CDR3: CASSPYYSGANVLTF. CDR3 sequence (DNA): TGTGCCAGCAGTCCCTACTACTCTGGGGCCAACGTCCTGACTTTC.

Here the CDR3 DNA reads TGTGCCAGCAGCTTATCTTTGGGAGTATCAGATACGCAGTATTTT. Residues: CASSLSLGVSDTQYF. The gene calls are TRBV7-6 and TRBJ2-3, with D perhaps matching TRBD2 (5 bases). The V and J ends lost 2 bases and 4 bases respectively, with 13 bases between them. In germline, CDR1 is SGHVS, CDR2 FNYEAQ. The CDR3 is 15 residues long. The full variable domain, with the rest looked up from reference TRBV7-6 and TRBJ2-3, is GAGVSQSPRYKVTKRGQDVALRCDPISGHVSLYWYRQALGQGPEFLTYFNYEAQQDKSGLPNDRFSAERPEGSISTLTIQRTEQRDSAMYRCASSLSLGVSDTQYFGPGTRLTVL.

V gene TRBV29-1 combines with J gene TRBJ2-1; D is perhaps TRBD2 (5 bases). Germline lookup yields CDR1 SQVTM and CDR2 ANQGSEA. The CDR3 runs to 14 residues. Trimming stripped 4 bases from V and 6 bases from J, with 16 bases between. This CDR3 reads CSVARTGLSNEQFF. The CDR3 coding sequence is TGCAGCGTTGCTAGGACCGGACTGTCCAATGAGCAGTTCTTC.

The rearrangement joins TRBV2 to TRBJ1-4, with a weak D call TRBD1 (6 bases). Germline V gives CDR1 SNHLY, CDR2 FYNNEI. V dropped 11 bases and J dropped 1 base, with 8 bases sitting between them. CDR3 length: 12 residues. The CDR3 bases are TGTGCCGGGGGCGAAACTAATGAAAAACTGTTTTTT. It codes for CAGGETNEKLFF.

The V gene is TRBV10-3, the J gene TRBJ1-2; D is uncertain. The CDR3 is 15 amino acids. Per germline, CDR1 ENHRY and CDR2 SYGVKD. V lost 2 bases and J 5 bases, leaving 15 bases between the germline ends. The chain's CDR3 is CAISEGSPEEYGYTF. The CDR3 coding sequence is TGTGCCATCAGTGAGGGGTCGCCTGAAGAGTATGGCTACACCTTC.

This chain connects TRBV5-6 to TRBJ2-3; D is possibly TRBD2 (6 bases). The germline gives CDR1 SGHDT, CDR2 YYEEEE. This CDR3 has 16 amino acids. Between the trimmed V and J ends, which lost 4 bases and 5 bases, there was a span of 20 bases. Here the CDR3 reads CASSALRLGGLDTQYF. The CDR3 DNA reads TGTGCCAGCAGCGCCCTTCGACTGGGGGGATTAGATACGCAGTATTTT. The full variable domain, completed using reference TRBV5-6 and TRBJ2-3, is DAGVTQSPTHLIKTRGQQVTLRCSPKSGHDTVSWYQQALGQGPQFIFQYYEEEERQRGNFPDRFSGHQFPNYSSELNVNALLLGDSALYLCASSALRLGGLDTQYFGPGTRLTVL.

This chain connects TRBV2 to TRBJ1-3, with unresolved D. CDR1 SNHLY and CDR2 FYNNEI come from the germline V gene. The length of the CDR3 is 14 residues. Trimming pared 6 bases from V and 0 bases from J, leaving 9 bases between. CDR3 sequence: CASSLQSSGNTIYF. CDR3 DNA sequence: TGTGCCAGCAGCCTACAGAGCTCTGGAAACACCATATATTTT. Full variable domain (outside the CDR3, taken from reference TRBV2 and TRBJ1-3): EPEVTQTPSHQVTQMGQEVILRCVPISNHLYFYWYRQILGQKVEFLVSFYNNEISEKSEIFDDQFSVERPDGSNFTLKIRSTKLEDSAMYFCASSLQSSGNTIYFGEGSWLTVV.

V is TRBV6-1 and J is TRBJ2-4; D ambiguous. V lost 0 bases to trimming and J lost 1 base, with 13 bases between them. The CDR3 runs to 17 residues. The germline CDR1 and CDR2 sequences are MNHNS and SASEGT. The CDR3 protein is CASSEALLHHAKNIQYF. The CDR3 bases are TGTGCCAGCAGTGAAGCGCTTTTACACCACGCCAAAAACATTCAGTACTTC.

This sequence joins TRBV28 and TRBJ2-5, with D possibly being TRBD1 or TRBD2 (5 bases each). Germline-derived CDR1 and CDR2 are MDHEN and SYDVKM. The CDR3 consists of 14 residues. The V end was cut by 3 bases, the J end by 4 bases, with 12 bases between. Here the CDR3 reads CASSFRGGLETQYF. In nucleotides, the CDR3 is TGTGCCAGCAGTTTTCGTGGGGGTTTAGAGACCCAGTACTTC.

The chain couples TRBV11-2 to TRBJ2-1, with D possibly matching TRBD2 (6 bases). V was cut by 0 bases and J by 0 bases, with 12 bases left in between. CDR3 length: 17 residues. Germline-derived CDR1 and CDR2 are SGHAT and FQNNGV. DNA for the CDR3: TGTGCCAGCAGCTTAGATCGACTAGGAAGCTCCTACAATGAGCAGTTCTTC. Translating gives CASSLDRLGSSYNEQFF.